This TCR beta chain originates from a study of spatial heterogeneity in lung cancer. Study context: Researchers sequenced follow-up PBMC samples if they had them, and these came a median of roughly two years after resection. In the raw reads, each unique TCR and UMI combination was present more than ten times on average.

This clonotype was counted only a few times. Antigen unknown. The CDR3 loop spans 17 amino acids. Trimming removed 2 bases at V and 5 bases at J, with 19 bases between. The germline V gene encodes CDR1 SGHTA and CDR2 FQGNSA. The study, taken as a whole, reports: There were more appearances of ubiquitous expanded tumor TCRs in blood at resection than at follow-up.

One entry per CDR3 protein, called by TCRdb with MiXCR from the 5' RACE reads. The sample has approximately 110,000 distinct CDR3 sequences, 11% seen once; the top ten hold around 24%. Time point denoted: blood at routine non-recurrence follow-up after resection. Whole RNA obtained from tumor, nontumor lung or frozen PBMC underwent sequencing without sorting. The starting material was PBMCs, obtained at follow-up. This receptor was identified in a female donor with early-stage non-small cell lung cancer. The chain links TRBV7-2 to TRBJ1-5; possible D gene TRBD1, 6 bases. The CDR3 loop reads CASSLWGPVGGHQPQHF. In nucleotides, the CDR3 is TGTGCCAGCAGCTTATGGGGGCCCGTTGGGGGCCATCAGCCCCAGCATTTT.